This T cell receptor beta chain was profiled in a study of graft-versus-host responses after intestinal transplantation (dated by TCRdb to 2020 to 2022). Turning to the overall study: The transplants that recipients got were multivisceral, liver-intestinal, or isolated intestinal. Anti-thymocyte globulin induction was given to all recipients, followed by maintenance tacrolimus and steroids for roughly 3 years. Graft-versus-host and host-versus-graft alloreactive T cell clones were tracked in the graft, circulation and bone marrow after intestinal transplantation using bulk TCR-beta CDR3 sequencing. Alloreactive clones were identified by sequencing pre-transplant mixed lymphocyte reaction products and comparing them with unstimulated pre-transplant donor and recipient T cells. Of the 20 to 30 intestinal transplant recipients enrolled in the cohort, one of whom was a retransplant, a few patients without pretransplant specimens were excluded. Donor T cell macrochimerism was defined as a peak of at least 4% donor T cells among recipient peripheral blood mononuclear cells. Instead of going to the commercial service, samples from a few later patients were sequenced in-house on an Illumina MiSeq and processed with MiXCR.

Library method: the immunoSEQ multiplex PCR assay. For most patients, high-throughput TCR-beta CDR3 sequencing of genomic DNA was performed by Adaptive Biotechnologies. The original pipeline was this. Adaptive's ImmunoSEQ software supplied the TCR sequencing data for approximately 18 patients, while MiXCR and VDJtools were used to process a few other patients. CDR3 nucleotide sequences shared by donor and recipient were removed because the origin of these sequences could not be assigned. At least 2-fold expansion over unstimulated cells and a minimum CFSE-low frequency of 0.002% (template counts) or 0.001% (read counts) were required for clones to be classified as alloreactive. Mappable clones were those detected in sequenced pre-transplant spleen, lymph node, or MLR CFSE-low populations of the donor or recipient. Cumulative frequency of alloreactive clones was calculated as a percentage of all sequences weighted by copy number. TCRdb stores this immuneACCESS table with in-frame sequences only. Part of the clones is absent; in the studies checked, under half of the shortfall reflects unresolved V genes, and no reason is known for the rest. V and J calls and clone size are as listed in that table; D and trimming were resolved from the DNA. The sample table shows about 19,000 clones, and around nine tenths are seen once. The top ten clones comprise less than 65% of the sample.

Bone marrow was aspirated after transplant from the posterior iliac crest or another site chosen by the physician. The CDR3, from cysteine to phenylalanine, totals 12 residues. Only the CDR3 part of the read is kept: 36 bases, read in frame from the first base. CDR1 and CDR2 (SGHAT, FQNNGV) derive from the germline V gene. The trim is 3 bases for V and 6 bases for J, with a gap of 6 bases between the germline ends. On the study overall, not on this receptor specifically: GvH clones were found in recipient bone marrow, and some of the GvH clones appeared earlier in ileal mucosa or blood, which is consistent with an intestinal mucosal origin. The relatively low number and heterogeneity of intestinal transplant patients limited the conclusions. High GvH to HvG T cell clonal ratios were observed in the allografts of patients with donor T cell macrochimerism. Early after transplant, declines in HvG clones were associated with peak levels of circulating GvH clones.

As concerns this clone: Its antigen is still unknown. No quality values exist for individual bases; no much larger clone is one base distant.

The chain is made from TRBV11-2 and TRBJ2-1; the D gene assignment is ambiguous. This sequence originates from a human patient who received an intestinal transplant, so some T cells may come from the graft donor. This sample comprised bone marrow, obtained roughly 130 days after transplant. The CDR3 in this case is CASSLWVNEQFF. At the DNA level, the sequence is TGTGCCAGCAGCTTGTGGGTCAATGAGCAGTTCTTC.